This T cell receptor (beta chain) was sequenced for a study of cytomegalovirus exposure and HLA in healthy donors. Study background: The same platform was used for the 130 or so validation repertoires as for the approximately 670 first-cohort repertoires, as reported in a later analysis. Findings and limits, study-wide: The authors enumerated some 160 TCR beta chains as linked to cytomegalovirus.

The V end lost 2 bases, the J end lost 5 bases, and 16 bases lay between the germline ends. CDR3 length: 16 amino acids. Looked up from germline, CDR1 is MDHEN and CDR2 is SYDVKM. As concerns this clone: Its antigen is as yet unknown.

Data came from immunoSEQ multiplex PCR; TCRdb stores just in-frame clones and leaves some out. Among about 330,000 clones listed, 87% were seen once. This chain uses TRBV28 with TRBJ2-1, with TRBD2 as a possible D gene (6 bases). The clonotype was recovered from a woman under 40 in good health and CMV-seropositive. Material for sequencing was PBMCs. CDR3 in DNA: TGTGCCAGCAGTTTAGAGCTAGCGATAAGAGACAATGAGCAGTTCTTC. Its protein is CASSLELAIRDNEQFF.